Presented here are 28 T cell receptor beta chains from one specimen sequenced in a study of blood T cells in healthy people across ages. Primers used in a second PCR of about 7 to 12 cycles were a sample-barcoded 5' primer and a J-beta primer mix. Via MiXCR, TCRdb re-called the 5' RACE reads, giving one row per CDR3 protein. The sample has 1.4 million or so distinct CDR3 sequences, 35% to 45% seen once; the top ten hold approximately 4%. The sequenced sample was blood. These receptors all come from a woman under 30 in good health.

This clonotype appeared a few times. CDR3 protein: CASSLGLARLTDTQYF. CDR3 DNA sequence: TGTGCCAGCAGCTTAGGGCTAGCGCGCCTCACAGATACGCAGTATTTT. The rearrangement joins TRBV7-2 to TRBJ2-3, with D perhaps matching TRBD2 (6 bases). Germline CDR1 reads SGHTA; CDR2 reads FQGNSA. The CDR3 is made up of 16 amino acids. Deletions cut 1 base from V and 2 bases from J, with 13 bases between.

The table lists this clonotype with a count of one. The chain employs TRBV5-1 and TRBJ1-6; possibly TRBD1 for D (6 bases). The V gene's germline CDR1 is SGHRS and CDR2 YFSETQ. The CDR3 length is 15 residues. Trimming removed 0 bases from V and 7 bases from J, with 11 bases in between. The CDR3 nucleotides are TGCGCCAGCAGCTTGGCCAGGGGTTGGAATTCACCCCTCCACTTT. It yields the protein CASSLARGWNSPLHF. The full variable domain, with the rest looked up from reference TRBV5-1 and TRBJ1-6, is KAGVTQTPRYLIKTRGQQVTLSCSPISGHRSVSWYQQTPGQGLQFLFEYFSETQRNKGNFPGRFSGRQFSNSRSEMNVSTLELGDSALYLCASSLARGWNSPLHFGNGTRLTVT.

The chain uses TRBV7-9 and TRBJ1-2; D remains unclear. The CDR3 loop spans 14 amino acids. Trimming shortened V by 3 bases and J by 4 bases, and 12 bases separated the two germline ends. CDR1 is SEHNR, CDR2 FQNEAQ, per germline (reference sequence). CDR3 protein: CASSFGFISYGYTF. The CDR3 region has the DNA TGTGCCAGCAGCTTTGGCTTCATTTCCTATGGCTACACCTTC.

V usage is TRBV20-1 and J usage is TRBJ2-7; possible D gene TRBD2, 5 bases. The CDR3 runs to 15 residues. Germline CDR1 reads DFQATT; CDR2 reads SNEGSKA (reference sequence). The V end lost 0 bases, the J end lost 2 bases, and 14 bases lay between the germline ends. CDR3 loop: CSARDEAVLAYEQYF. The CDR3 nucleotides read TGCAGTGCTAGAGATGAAGCGGTACTAGCCTACGAGCAGTACTTC.

The rearrangement links TRBV6-1 to TRBJ2-3; 10 nucleotides match TRBD1. There are 15 residues in the CDR3. Germline lookup yields CDR1 MNHNS and CDR2 SASEGT. V was pared by 7 bases and J by 6 bases, with 10 bases of the junction left unmatched. The DNA for the CDR3 is TGTGCCAGCAAATTATTAGGACAGGGGGTGGATACGCAGTATTTT. It is translated as CASKLLGQGVDTQYF.

This clonotype was seen more than once but under ten times. The V call is TRBV7-2, the J call TRBJ2-7; the match to TRBD2 covers 12 bases. The CDR3 is made up of 16 amino acids. The germline V gene encodes CDR1 SGHTA and CDR2 FQGNSA. After removal of 4 bases from V and 4 bases from J, the junction contained 8 bases not matched to a gene. The CDR3 region is CASSYQWTSGVYEQYF. CDR3 bases: TGTGCCAGCAGCTACCAGTGGACTAGCGGGGTATACGAGCAGTACTTC.

The genes are TRBV20-1 and TRBJ2-3, with 10 positions matching TRBD1. Germline values: CDR1 DFQATT, CDR2 SNEGSKA (reference sequence). V was clipped by 5 bases and J by 4 bases; unmatched bases: 6. This CDR3 has 14 amino acids. CDR3 nucleotide sequence: TGCAGTGCTCCCACCGGGACAGGGGCAGATACGCAGTATTTT. Protein product: CSAPTGTGADTQYF.

The gene calls are TRBV28 and TRBJ1-6; D perhaps matches TRBD1 (5 bases). This CDR3 is built from 17 residues. Trimming cost V 5 bases and J 0 bases, with 14 bases left between them. In germline, CDR1 is MDHEN, CDR2 SYDVKM. The CDR3: CASSEGLGSSYNSPLHF. Written as DNA, the CDR3 is TGTGCCAGCAGTGAGGGACTGGGAAGCTCCTATAATTCACCCCTCCACTTT.

V usage is TRBV28 and J usage is TRBJ2-7; D unresolved. Looked up from germline, CDR1 is MDHEN and CDR2 is SYDVKM. The CDR3 contains 11 residues. Trimming left V 7 bases short and J 3 bases short, with 7 bases between. The CDR3 sequence is CASMAHYEQYF. The CDR3 DNA is TGTGCCAGCATGGCCCACTACGAGCAGTACTTC.

The chain recombines TRBV4-3 with TRBJ2-3; TRBD2 matches at 8 bases. The CDR3 covers 17 residues. Germline assignment: CDR1 LGHNA and CDR2 YSLEER. The V gene end was trimmed by 1 base and the J gene end by 2 bases; junction bases not matched to a gene: 8. Here the CDR3 DNA reads TGCGCCAGCAGCCAAGTGTTCTTGCGGGGGGACACAGATACGCAGTATTTT. Residues: CASSQVFLRGDTDTQYF.

V is TRBV10-3 and J is TRBJ2-7; D perhaps matches TRBD2 (5 bases). V shed 11 bases and J shed 3 bases, with 20 bases lying between them. Germline V gene sequence: CDR1 ENHRY, CDR2 SYGVKD. CDR3 length equals 14 residues. The CDR3 region is CAVSDRGKIYEQYF. For the CDR3, the DNA is TGTGCCGTATCCGACCGGGGAAAAATCTACGAGCAGTACTTC.

This clonotype was seen ten or more times. The chain carries TRBV6-2 or TRBV6-3 and TRBJ1-4, with D tentatively TRBD1 (6 bases). From germline, CDR1 is MNHEY and CDR2 SVGEGT. Trimming took off 5 bases at V and 8 bases at J, with 18 bases between the two ends. The CDR3 totals 15 residues. The CDR3 DNA reads as TGTGCCAGCAGTCCCGGACGTAGGGGGAACGAAAAACTGTTTTTT. Its translation: CASSPGRRGNEKLFF.

The sample holds a few counts of this clonotype. The chain carries TRBV2 and TRBJ2-7, with TRBD1 as a possible D gene (5 bases). The ends were cut back, 3 bases at V and 7 bases at J, with 13 bases in the middle. The CDR3 runs to 13 residues. CDR1 SNHLY and CDR2 FYNNEI come from the germline V gene. The CDR3 DNA sequence: TGTGCCAGCAGTGAGCAGGGTCGGAATGAGCAGTACTTC. It is translated as CASSEQGRNEQYF.

The chain joins TRBV27 to TRBJ2-7, with 8 bases that match TRBD2. The CDR3 has 15 residues. J gave up 4 bases and V 7 bases, and 12 bases lay outside the gene matches. From germline, CDR1 is MNHEY and CDR2 SMNVEV (reference sequence). The CDR3 sequence is CASNDGSGSQYEQYF. CDR3 DNA sequence: TGTGCCAGCAACGACGGCAGCGGGAGCCAGTACGAGCAGTACTTC.

The chain is built from TRBV24-1 and TRBJ2-3; 8 nucleotides match TRBD1. Germline assignment: CDR1 KGHDR and CDR2 SFDVKD. This CDR3 has 17 amino acids. Losses at the gene ends were 0 bases for V and 2 bases for J; bases not matched to a gene: 6. The CDR3, as DNA: TGTGCCACCAGTGATTTGGGCGGGACAGGAAACACAGATACGCAGTATTTT. It is translated as CATSDLGGTGNTDTQYF.

The chain uses TRBV7-2 and TRBJ2-4; D gene ambiguous. This CDR3 contains 14 residues. V dropped 1 base and J dropped 6 bases, with 10 bases sitting between them. The germline CDR1 and CDR2 sequences are SGHTA and FQGNSA. The CDR3 is CASSLELAANIQYF. The CDR3 DNA reads as TGTGCCAGCAGCTTAGAATTGGCGGCAAACATTCAGTACTTC.

Only a few counts were recorded for this clonotype. The chain links TRBV6-6 to TRBJ2-3, with D possibly TRBD2 on 5 matching bases. V was trimmed by 2 bases and J by 4 bases, leaving 13 bases between them. The CDR3 length is 15 residues. The germline V gene has CDR1 MNHNY and CDR2 SVGAGI (reference sequence). CDR3 sequence: CASSYSGLPPDTQYF. Here the CDR3 DNA reads TGTGCCAGCAGTTACAGCGGCCTCCCACCAGATACGCAGTATTTT.

The chain's CDR3 is CSARDVYRGPYGYTF. The CDR3 nucleotides are TGCAGTGCTAGAGATGTTTACAGGGGCCCCTATGGCTACACCTTC. The chain joins TRBV20-1 to TRBJ1-2, with 7 bases that match TRBD1. CDR3 length: 15 amino acids. Germline V lookup: CDR1 DFQATT, CDR2 SNEGSKA (reference sequence). Losses at the gene ends were 0 bases for V and 4 bases for J; bases not matched to a gene: 8.

A few counts support this clonotype. The rearrangement uses TRBV29-1 and TRBJ2-7, with D maybe TRBD2 (6 bases). Germline V gene data show CDR1 as SQVTM and CDR2 as ANQGSEA. The CDR3 sequence is 14 residues long. The ends were cut back, 3 bases at V and 2 bases at J, with 14 bases in the middle. The chain's CDR3 is CSVETGVGTYEQYF. The CDR3 nucleotides read TGCAGCGTTGAGACGGGAGTTGGCACCTACGAGCAGTACTTC.

The V and J genes are TRBV20-1 and TRBJ2-3; D unresolved. In germline, CDR1 is DFQATT, CDR2 SNEGSKA (reference sequence). V shed 5 bases and J shed 0 bases, with 12 bases lying between them. The CDR3 covers 14 residues. Written as DNA, the CDR3 is TGCAGTGCTGACGCCGTGGGTAGCACAGATACGCAGTATTTT. Translating it yields CSADAVGSTDTQYF.

The rearrangement joins TRBV4-1 to TRBJ2-3, with 8 bases matching TRBD2. V lost 1 base, J lost 3 bases, and 3 bases stayed unmatched. The germline gives CDR1 MGHRA, CDR2 YSYEKL. The CDR3 covers 15 residues. This CDR3 reads CASSQGAGETDTQYF. The DNA for the CDR3 is TGCGCCAGCAGCCAAGGAGCGGGGGAGACAGATACGCAGTATTTT.

This CDR3 is CASSKGHGARETQYF. DNA of the CDR3: TGTGCCAGCAGCAAGGGACATGGGGCACGGGAGACCCAGTACTTC. The chain joins TRBV12-3 or TRBV12-4 to TRBJ2-5, with D possibly being TRBD1 (6 bases). The CDR3 is 15 amino acids. The V gene lost 6 bases and the J gene lost 5 bases, with 19 bases spanning the gap.

This clonotype has more than one count but fewer than ten. J is TRBJ2-4 and V is TRBV28, with D tentatively TRBD2 (5 bases). V shed 10 bases and J shed 5 bases, with 15 bases lying between them. This CDR3 has 13 amino acids. In germline, CDR1 is MDHEN, CDR2 SYDVKM. CDR3 DNA: TGTGCCACCTCGGACTTAAACGAAAACATTCAGTACTTC. It is translated as CATSDLNENIQYF.

The chain employs TRBV28 and TRBJ1-5; D is unclear. Trimming took 4 bases from V and 3 from J, leaving 13 bases between them. Germline CDR1 MDHEN, CDR2 SYDVKM. The CDR3 totals 15 residues. The CDR3 region has the DNA TGTGCCAGCAGTTCGTCAGGACTCTTCAATCAGCCCCAGCATTTT. It encodes CASSSSGLFNQPQHF.

This clonotype came up many times. This chain links TRBV12-3 or TRBV12-4 with TRBJ2-7; 7 nucleotides line up with TRBD1. The trim removed 0 bases at V and 6 bases at J, leaving 2 bases unmatched. The CDR3 has 13 amino acids. CDR3 sequence: CASSLAGGGEQYF. The CDR3 DNA follows: TGTGCCAGCAGTTTAGCAGGGGGCGGCGAGCAGTACTTC.

The V gene is TRBV12-5, the J gene TRBJ2-1, with TRBD2 matching over 7 bases. Germline lookup yields CDR1 LGHNT and CDR2 FRNRAP. The CDR3 extends over 17 amino acids. Losses at the gene ends were 4 bases for V and 6 bases for J; bases not matched to a gene: 15. CDR3: CASGSDKGAGRVNEQFF. The CDR3 DNA sequence: TGTGCTAGTGGTTCTGACAAAGGAGCGGGACGGGTCAATGAGCAGTTCTTC.

V and J are TRBV3-1 and TRBJ2-5; TRBD2 matches 10 bases. This CDR3 has 15 amino acids. The ends lost 4 bases at V and 11 bases at J; junction bases unmatched: 13. CDR1 and CDR2 from the germline V gene are LGHDT and YNNKEL (reference sequence). Here the CDR3 DNA reads TGTGCCAGCAGCCTAAAGCGGGAGGGCCACCATGAGCAGTACTTC. Amino acid sequence: CASSLKREGHHEQYF.

The table lists this clonotype with a count of one. The genes are TRBV30 and TRBJ1-4; D possibly corresponds to TRBD1 (5 bases). The CDR3 contains 15 residues. Trimming took off 2 bases at V and 3 bases at J, with 13 bases between the two ends. CDR1 and CDR2 (germline): GTSNPN, SVGIG (reference sequence). CDR3 DNA sequence: TGTGCCTGGAGTCGTTGGGGGTTCGCTAATGAAAAACTGTTTTTT. This codes for CAWSRWGFANEKLFF.